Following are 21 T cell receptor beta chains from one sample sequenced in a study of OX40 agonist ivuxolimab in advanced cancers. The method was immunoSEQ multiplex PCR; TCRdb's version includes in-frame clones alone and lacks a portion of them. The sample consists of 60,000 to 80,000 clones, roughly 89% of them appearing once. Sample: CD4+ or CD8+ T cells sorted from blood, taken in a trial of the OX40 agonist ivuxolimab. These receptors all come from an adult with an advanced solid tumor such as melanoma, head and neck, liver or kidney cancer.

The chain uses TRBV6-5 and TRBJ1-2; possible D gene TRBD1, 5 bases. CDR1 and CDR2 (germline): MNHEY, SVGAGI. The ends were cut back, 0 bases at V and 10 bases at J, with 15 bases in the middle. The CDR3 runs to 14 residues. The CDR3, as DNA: TGTGCCAGCAGTTACTCCCCCGGGCAGGGCGACTACACCTTC. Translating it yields CASSYSPGQGDYTF.

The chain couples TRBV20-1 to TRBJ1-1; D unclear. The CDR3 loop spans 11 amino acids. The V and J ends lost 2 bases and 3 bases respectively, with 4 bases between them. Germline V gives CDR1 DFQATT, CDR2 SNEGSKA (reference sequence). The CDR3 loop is CSARRDTEAFF. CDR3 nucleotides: TGCAGTGCTAGAAGAGACACTGAAGCTTTCTTT.

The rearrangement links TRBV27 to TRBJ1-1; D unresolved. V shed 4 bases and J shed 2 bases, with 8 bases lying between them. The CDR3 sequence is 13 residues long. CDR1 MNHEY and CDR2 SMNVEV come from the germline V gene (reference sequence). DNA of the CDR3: TGTGCCAGCAGTTCCCCCCTTAACACTGAAGCTTTCTTT. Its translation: CASSSPLNTEAFF.

The CDR3 loop is CASSAWGSSTDTQYF. CDR3 coding DNA: TGTGCCAGCAGTGCGTGGGGATCTAGCACAGATACGCAGTATTTT. The rearrangement links TRBV2 to TRBJ2-3; D remains ambiguous. Trimming took 4 bases from V and 0 from J, leaving 11 bases between them. This CDR3 is 15 amino acids long. Germline V gives CDR1 SNHLY, CDR2 FYNNEI.

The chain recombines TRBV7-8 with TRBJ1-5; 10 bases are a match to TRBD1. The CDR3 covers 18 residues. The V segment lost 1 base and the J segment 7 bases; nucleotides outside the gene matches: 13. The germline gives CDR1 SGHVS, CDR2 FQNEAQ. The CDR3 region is CASSLVVGTGEGGQPQHF. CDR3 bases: TGTGCCAGCAGCTTAGTGGTGGGGACAGGGGAGGGAGGGCAGCCCCAGCATTTT.

The CDR3 region is CASSQGDGQETQYF. CDR3 in DNA: TGCGCCAGCAGCCAAGGGGACGGGCAAGAGACCCAGTACTTC. The chain combines TRBV4-1 with TRBJ2-5; D tentatively fits TRBD1 or TRBD2 (5 bases each). Germline loops: CDR1 MGHRA, CDR2 YSYEKL. The V and J ends lost 1 base and 2 bases respectively, with 8 bases between them. This CDR3 contains 14 residues.

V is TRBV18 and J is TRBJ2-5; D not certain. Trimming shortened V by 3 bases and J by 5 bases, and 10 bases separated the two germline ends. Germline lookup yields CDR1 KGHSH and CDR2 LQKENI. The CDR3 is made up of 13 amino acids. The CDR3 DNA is TGTGCCAGCTCACCCCACCACGGGGAGACCCAGTACTTC. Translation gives CASSPHHGETQYF.

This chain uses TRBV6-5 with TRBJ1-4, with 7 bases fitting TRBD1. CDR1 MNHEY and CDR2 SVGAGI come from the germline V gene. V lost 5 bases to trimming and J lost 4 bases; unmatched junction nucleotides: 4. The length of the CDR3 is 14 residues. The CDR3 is CASSEGQRNEKLFF. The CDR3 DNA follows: TGTGCCAGCAGTGAGGGACAGCGTAATGAAAAACTGTTTTTT.

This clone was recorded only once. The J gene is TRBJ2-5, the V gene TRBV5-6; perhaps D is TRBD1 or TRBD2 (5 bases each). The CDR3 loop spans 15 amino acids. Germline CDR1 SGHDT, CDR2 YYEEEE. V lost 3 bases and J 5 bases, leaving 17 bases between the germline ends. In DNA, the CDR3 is TGTGCCAGCAGCTATAGGTTTGGGGGAGAGGAGACCCAGTACTTC. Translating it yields CASSYRFGGEETQYF.

The DNA of the CDR3 is TGTGCCACCAGCAGAGATAGGGCAGGGGGTAACCCTGAAGCTTTCTTT. Translated, it gives CATSRDRAGGNPEAFF. This chain links TRBV15 with TRBJ1-1, with TRBD1 identical over 7 bases. The trim removed 0 bases at V and 6 bases at J, leaving 10 bases unmatched. CDR1 and CDR2 from the germline V gene are LNHNV and YYDKDF (reference sequence). CDR3 length: 16 amino acids.

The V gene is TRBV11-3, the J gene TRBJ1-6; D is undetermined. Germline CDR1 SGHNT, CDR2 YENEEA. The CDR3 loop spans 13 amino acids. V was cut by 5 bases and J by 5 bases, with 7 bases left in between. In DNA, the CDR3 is TGTGCCAGCAGCCGGGTGGATAATTCACCCCTCCACTTT. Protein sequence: CASSRVDNSPLHF.

CDR3 amino acids: CASSRYGRENTEAFF. For the CDR3, the DNA is TGTGCCAGCAGTCGTTACGGCAGGGAGAACACTGAAGCTTTCTTT. The chain uses TRBV27 and TRBJ1-1; D may be TRBD1 (5 bases). CDR3 length: 15 amino acids. Per germline, CDR1 MNHEY and CDR2 SMNVEV (reference sequence). V lost 5 bases to trimming and J lost 1 base, with 14 bases between them.

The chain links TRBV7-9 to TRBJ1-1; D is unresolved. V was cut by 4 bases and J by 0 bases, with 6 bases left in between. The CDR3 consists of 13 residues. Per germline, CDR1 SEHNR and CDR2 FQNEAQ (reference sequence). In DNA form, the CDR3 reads TGTGCCAGCAGCTCGCGCCTGAACACTGAAGCTTTCTTT. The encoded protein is CASSSRLNTEAFF. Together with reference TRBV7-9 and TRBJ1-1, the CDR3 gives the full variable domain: DTGVSQNPRHKITKRGQNVTFRCDPISEHNRLYWYRQTLGQGPEFLTYFQNEAQLEKSRLLSDRFSAERPKGSFSTLEIQRTEQGDSAMYLCASSSRLNTEAFFGQGTRLTVV.

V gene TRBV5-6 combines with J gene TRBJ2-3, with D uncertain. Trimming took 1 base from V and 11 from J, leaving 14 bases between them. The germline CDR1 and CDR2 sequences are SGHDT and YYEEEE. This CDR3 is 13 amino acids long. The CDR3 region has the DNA TGTGCCAGCAGCTTGTATAGTTCCTTCCTGCAGTATTTT. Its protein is CASSLYSSFLQYF. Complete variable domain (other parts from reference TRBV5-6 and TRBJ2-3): DAGVTQSPTHLIKTRGQQVTLRCSPKSGHDTVSWYQQALGQGPQFIFQYYEEEERQRGNFPDRFSGHQFPNYSSELNVNALLLGDSALYLCASSLYSSFLQYFGPGTRLTVL.

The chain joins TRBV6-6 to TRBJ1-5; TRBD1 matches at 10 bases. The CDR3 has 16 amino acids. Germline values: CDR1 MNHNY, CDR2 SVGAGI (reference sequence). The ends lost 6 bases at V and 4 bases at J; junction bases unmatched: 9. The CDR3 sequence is CASRDFTGQGNQPQHF. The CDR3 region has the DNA TGTGCCAGCAGGGACTTTACGGGACAGGGGAATCAGCCCCAGCATTTT.

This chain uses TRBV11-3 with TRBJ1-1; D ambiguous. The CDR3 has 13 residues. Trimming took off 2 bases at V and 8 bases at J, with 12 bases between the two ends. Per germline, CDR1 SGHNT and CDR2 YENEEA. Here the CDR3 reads CASSLRGGGEAFF. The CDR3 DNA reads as TGTGCCAGCAGCTTAAGAGGAGGAGGAGAAGCTTTCTTT.

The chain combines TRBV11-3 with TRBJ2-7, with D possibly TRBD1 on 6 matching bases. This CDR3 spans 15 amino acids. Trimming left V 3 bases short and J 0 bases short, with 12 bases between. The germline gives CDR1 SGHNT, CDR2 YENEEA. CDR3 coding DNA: TGTGCCAGCAGCTTCATAGGGGGAAGCTCCTACGAGCAGTACTTC. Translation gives CASSFIGGSSYEQYF.

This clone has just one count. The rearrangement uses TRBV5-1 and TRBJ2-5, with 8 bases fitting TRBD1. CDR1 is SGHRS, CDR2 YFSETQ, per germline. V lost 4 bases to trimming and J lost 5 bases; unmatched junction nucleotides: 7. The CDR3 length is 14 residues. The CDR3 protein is CASSGQGQGETQYF. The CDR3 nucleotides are TGCGCCAGCAGCGGACAGGGCCAAGGGGAGACCCAGTACTTC.

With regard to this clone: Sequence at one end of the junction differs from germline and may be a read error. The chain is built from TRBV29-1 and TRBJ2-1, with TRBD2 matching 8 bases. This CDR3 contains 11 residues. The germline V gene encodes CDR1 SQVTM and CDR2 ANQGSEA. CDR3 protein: CSGRLPSGGVF. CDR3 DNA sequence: TGCAGCGGACGACTGCCGAGCGGGGGTGTCTTC.

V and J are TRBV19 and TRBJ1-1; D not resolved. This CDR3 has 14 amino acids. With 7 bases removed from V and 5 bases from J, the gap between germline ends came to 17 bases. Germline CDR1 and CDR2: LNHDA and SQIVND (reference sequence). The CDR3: CASTKRTEETEAFF. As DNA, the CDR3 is TGTGCCAGTACCAAGCGGACGGAAGAGACTGAAGCTTTCTTT.

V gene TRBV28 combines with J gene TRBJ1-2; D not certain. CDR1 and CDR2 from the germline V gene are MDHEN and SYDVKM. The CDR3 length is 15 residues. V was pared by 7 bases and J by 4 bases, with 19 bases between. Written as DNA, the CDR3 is TGTGCCAGCATTAAACGAGGAGCTTCGATCTATGGCTACACCTTC. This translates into CASIKRGASIYGYTF.